This TCR beta chain was obtained from a study of Tregs in tolerant kidney transplant recipients. Assay used: immunoSEQ multiplex PCR; TCRdb lists only in-frame clones, some missing. The data contain 90,000 to 150,000 clones, roughly 92% of them seen just once; the ten biggest clones take up roughly 0.63%. Trimming cost V 2 bases and J 2 bases; bases outside gene matches: 5. Germline lookup yields CDR1 MNHNS and CDR2 SASEGT. The CDR3 consists of 15 residues. With respect to this clone: Its specificity is unknown.

Unstimulated Tregs (CD4+CD25+CD127-) and CD4+CD25- non-Tregs were sorted from PBMCs. Points from the study as a whole: Few patients were studied, so findings need validation in larger groups. Tregs expanded with activated donor B cells seemed most donor-specific.

The chain joins TRBV6-1 to TRBJ2-7, with 8 bases fitting TRBD2. The clonotype originates from a human donor in good health. The specimen was CD4+ T cells from blood. The CDR3 here is CASSERGGNPYEQYF. For the CDR3, the DNA is TGTGCCAGCAGTGAACGGGGGGGAAACCCCTACGAGCAGTACTTC.